Below, one T cell receptor beta chain is given with its context. Antigen specificity is unknown. A universal primer site was created by template switching, with the cDNA bearing unique molecular identifiers. Using its own MiXCR run on the 5' RACE reads, TCRdb lists one record per CDR3 protein. The sample records about 700,000 distinct CDR3 sequences, roughly 8% being singletons. The sample comes from a study of identical twins. Findings of the study overall: Conclusions were drawn cross-sectionally by statistical analysis, without following the same donors. Abundant beta clonotypes from cord blood had fewer insertions, unlike memory repertoires, which showed none.

The ends were cut back, 3 bases at V and 3 bases at J, with 24 bases in the middle. Germline V gives CDR1 LGHDT, CDR2 YNNKEL (reference sequence). This CDR3 has 18 amino acids. These same records also appear under a second study, on yellow fever vaccine responses in identical twins. Turning to that study: Twins reportedly mounted vaccine T cell responses that seemed partly convergent, partly personalized.

The sequenced sample was PBMCs. The sequence came from a woman under 30 in good health. V gene TRBV3-1 combines with J gene TRBJ2-7; D is perhaps TRBD1 (6 bases). The CDR3 nucleotides are TGTGCCAGCAGCCATATGATATCACCGACAGGAAAGATCTACGAGCAGTACTTC. Protein: CASSHMISPTGKIYEQYF.